What follows is one T cell receptor beta chain and its context. No antigen is known for it. The sample belongs to a study of shared clonotypes between healthy human individuals. Study-wide findings and caveats: Among donors, the sharing of clonotypes was expected to be influenced by sequencing depth. Exclusively blood specimens were collected; tissue repertoires likely differ.

The length of the CDR3 is 15 residues. Trimming removed 1 base from V and 7 bases from J; junction bases left unmatched: 5. Germline V gives CDR1 MNHEY, CDR2 SMNVEV (reference sequence). Investigators spread the genomic DNA of each subset evenly over several immunoSEQ plates. This table comes from immunoSEQ multiplex PCR, and its TCRdb copy is limited to in-frame clones, with some not included. The top ten hold 12% of the sample, which has 450,000 to 500,000 clones, more than 65% seen once. Unsorted material relied on tens of millions of PBMCs as the source of genomic DNA. J is TRBJ2-1 and V is TRBV27, with 9 bases aligning to TRBD2. Sequenced: PBMCs. This sequence originates from a woman aged 40-49 years in good health. Some clones in this sample may be carry-over from other donors' samples. The chain's CDR3 is CASSLLAGVGNEQFF. Written as DNA, the CDR3 is TGTGCCAGCAGTTTATTAGCGGGAGTAGGTAATGAGCAGTTCTTC.